Shown below are 13 T cell receptor beta chains from a single sample sequenced in a study of cytomegalovirus exposure and HLA in healthy donors (dated by TCRdb to the late 2010s). The library was built by means of the immunoSEQ multiplex PCR assay. A mixture of 60 forward primers for TCR Vbeta segments and 13 reverse primers for TCR Jbeta segments was used in the multiplex PCR. Sourced from immuneACCESS, this table was stored by TCRdb with only in-frame sequences that have V and J called. A share of the clones is absent; for the studies checked, an unresolved V gene accounts for under half, and the remainder has no known explanation. This sample lists more than 70,000 clones; about 80% were detected once. Around 3% of the sample is taken by the ten largest. Sequences were obtained from PBMCs. Receptors were obtained from a man aged 50 or older in good health and CMV-seropositive.

V usage is TRBV2 and J usage is TRBJ2-1; D remains unclear. V was pared by 1 base and J by 10 bases, with 8 bases between. CDR1 SNHLY and CDR2 FYNNEI come from the germline V gene. The CDR3 covers 12 residues. DNA of the CDR3: TGTGCCAGCAGTGAAGTGGCGGAAGAGCAGTTCTTC. This gives the protein CASSEVAEEQFF.

V usage is TRBV7-6 and J usage is TRBJ2-1; 11 bases line up with TRBD2. With V trimmed by 3 bases and J by 5 bases, 3 bases remained unmatched. The CDR3 consists of 15 residues. Per germline, CDR1 SGHVS and CDR2 FNYEAQ. The DNA of the CDR3 is TGTGCCAGCAGCTTGGGACTAGCGGTCCACAATGAGCAGTTCTTC. Translating it yields CASSLGLAVHNEQFF.

The chain joins TRBV2 to TRBJ2-2; D ambiguous. Germline CDR1 and CDR2: SNHLY and FYNNEI. This CDR3 comprises 15 residues. The germline V and J ends were trimmed by 6 bases and 1 base, with 12 bases remaining between them. DNA for the CDR3: TGTGCCAGCAGCCCTCCCGGCGGGAACACCGGGGAGCTGTTTTTT. This sequence encodes CASSPPGGNTGELFF.

V and J are TRBV6-6 and TRBJ2-7, with TRBD2 matching over 10 bases. The germline gives CDR1 MNHNY, CDR2 SVGAGI (reference sequence). With V trimmed by 7 bases and J by 6 bases, 9 bases remained unmatched. The CDR3 consists of 14 residues. CDR3 DNA sequence: TGTGCCAGCAAAGGGAGCGGGAGGGTCTTCGAGCAGTACTTC. It codes for CASKGSGRVFEQYF.

This clone was counted only a few times. The chain is built from TRBV14 and TRBJ1-6; D may be TRBD1 (6 bases). The CDR3 contains 16 residues. CDR1 is SGHDN, CDR2 FVKESK, per germline. V lost 1 base to trimming and J lost 7 bases, with 14 bases between them. CDR3 sequence (DNA): TGTGCCAGCAGCCAAGTTGGACAGCCTCGAAATTCACCCCTCCACTTT. Amino acid sequence: CASSQVGQPRNSPLHF. The full variable domain, rest sourced from reference TRBV14 and TRBJ1-6, is EAGVTQFPSHSVIEKGQTVTLRCDPISGHDNLYWYRRVMGKEIKFLLHFVKESKQDESGMPNNRFLAERTGGTYSTLKVQPAELEDSGVYFCASSQVGQPRNSPLHFGNGTRLTVT.

This chain links TRBV7-9 with TRBJ2-4; tentative D call: TRBD2 (5 bases). This CDR3 contains 16 residues. Germline CDR1 and CDR2: SEHNR and FQNEAQ (reference sequence). V was shortened by 2 bases and J by 0 bases, with 11 bases between the two germline ends. CDR3 region: CASSLSSALAKNIQYF. The CDR3 region has the DNA TGTGCCAGCAGCTTAAGTAGCGCCCTAGCCAAAAACATTCAGTACTTC.

This clone was counted between two and nine times. This rearrangement joins TRBV6-1 to TRBJ2-7; 9 bases line up with TRBD2. CDR3 length: 14 amino acids. Trimming took 6 bases from V and 2 from J; bases not matched to a gene: 5. Germline CDR1 is MNHNS and CDR2 is SASEGT. This chain's CDR3 is CASRPTSGPYEQYF. The DNA of the CDR3 is TGTGCCAGCAGGCCTACTAGCGGGCCCTACGAGCAGTACTTC.

V is TRBV11-1 and J is TRBJ2-5, with unresolved D. Germline assignment: CDR1 SGHAT and CDR2 FQDESV (reference sequence). Trimming cost V 5 bases and J 1 base, with 2 bases left between them. The CDR3 contains 11 residues. The CDR3 bases are TGTGCCAGCAGCCTCCAAGAGACCCAGTACTTC. Translated, it gives CASSLQETQYF.

The J gene is TRBJ2-7, the V gene TRBV5-1; no firm D call. Trimming took off 4 bases at V and 5 bases at J, with 19 bases between the two ends. The CDR3 is 15 amino acids. The germline V gene encodes CDR1 SGHRS and CDR2 YFSETQ. CDR3 nucleotide sequence: TGCGCCAGCAGCCCAGTCGGCGGCAACTTCGACGAGCAGTACTTC. Protein: CASSPVGGNFDEQYF.

For this clone: One end of the junction varies from germline; a read error may be responsible. The CDR3 region is CASSQAGDRGIIHRAKNSQYF. CDR3 nucleotides: TGTGCCAGCAGTCAGGCGGGAGACAGGGGAATAATCCATAGAGCCAAAAACAGTCAGTACTTC. The rearrangement links TRBV7-3 to TRBJ2-4; a possible D gene is TRBD1 (8 bases). The CDR3 is 21 amino acids. Looked up from germline, CDR1 is SGHTA and CDR2 is FQGTGA. The complete variable domain, with remaining parts taken from reference TRBV7-3 and TRBJ2-4, reads GAGVSQTPSNKVTEKGKYVELRCDPISGHTALYWYRQSLGQGPEFLIYFQGTGAADDSGLPNDRFFAVRPEGSVSTLKIQRTERGDSAVYLCASSQAGDRGIIHRAKNSQYFGAGTRLSVL.

The V gene is TRBV5-1, the J gene TRBJ2-3, with 11 bases aligning to TRBD1. CDR1 is SGHRS, CDR2 YFSETQ, per germline. The J segment lost 2 bases and the V segment lost 0 bases, leaving 11 bases of the junction unmatched. The CDR3 is made up of 19 amino acids. CDR3 bases: TGCGCCAGCAGCTTGGCCGGTCAACCGGGACAGGGGGACACAGATACGCAGTATTTT. Its translation: CASSLAGQPGQGDTDTQYF.

J is TRBJ1-5 and V is TRBV15; D is perhaps TRBD1 (6 bases). V was pared by 1 base and J by 5 bases, with 9 bases between. The CDR3 is made up of 14 amino acids. CDR1 is LNHNV and CDR2 is YYDKDF in the germline V gene (reference sequence). CDR3 region: CATSRGGGYQPQHF. The CDR3 region has the DNA TGTGCCACCAGCAGAGGAGGGGGTTATCAGCCCCAGCATTTT.

This clone is a singleton in its sample. The chain uses TRBV5-4 and TRBJ2-1; 9 nucleotides agree with TRBD2. Germline lookup yields CDR1 SGHNT and CDR2 YYREEE (reference sequence). V was pared by 2 bases and J by 6 bases, with 0 bases of the junction left unmatched. The CDR3 runs to 13 residues. CDR3 nucleotide sequence: TGTGCCAGCAGCTTTAGCGGGAGCAATGAGCAGTTCTTC. It codes for CASSFSGSNEQFF.